Listed here are 4 T cell receptor beta chains from one sample, sequenced in a study of blood T cell repertoires in COVID-19. Sequenced by immunoSEQ multiplex PCR; TCRdb stores in-frame clones only, minus some. This sample has some 130,000 clones, with about 89% found just once. The sample consisted of peripheral blood. All receptors derive from a man aged 55-75 years with COVID-19, enrolled during active disease.

The chain couples TRBV19 to TRBJ1-6; D may be TRBD1 (6 bases). This CDR3 contains 14 residues. Looked up from germline, CDR1 is LNHDA and CDR2 is SQIVND (reference sequence). Trimming removed 10 bases from V and 8 bases from J, with 18 bases in between. CDR3 DNA sequence: TGTGCCACTACCCAAGGGGGTGGTGATTCACCCCTCCACTTT. Amino acid sequence: CATTQGGGDSPLHF.

This rearrangement joins TRBV12-5 to TRBJ2-4, with TRBD1 as a possible D gene (6 bases). This CDR3 is built from 17 residues. Deletions cut 5 bases from V and 2 bases from J, with 19 bases between. The germline V gene has CDR1 LGHNT and CDR2 FRNRAP. CDR3 sequence: CASGHPPLGTTKNIQYF. CDR3 nucleotide sequence: TGTGCTAGTGGTCACCCTCCCCTCGGGACAACCAAAAACATTCAGTACTTC.

The chain recombines TRBV6-2 or TRBV6-3 with TRBJ1-1, with a possible D match to TRBD1 (5 bases). V lost 0 bases and J 0 bases, leaving 11 bases between the germline ends. From germline, CDR1 is MNHEY and CDR2 SVGEGT. The CDR3 contains 16 residues. The CDR3 DNA is TGTGCCAGCAGTTACTCAAAACAGGATATGAACACTGAAGCTTTCTTT. It codes for CASSYSKQDMNTEAFF.

This sequence joins TRBV19 and TRBJ1-5, with D possibly being TRBD1 (5 bases). V lost 3 bases and J 4 bases, leaving 10 bases between the germline ends. The germline CDR1 and CDR2 sequences are LNHDA and SQIVND (reference sequence). CDR3 length equals 14 residues. This CDR3 is CASSILGANQPQHF. CDR3 sequence (DNA): TGTGCCAGTAGTATTTTAGGGGCTAATCAGCCCCAGCATTTT.